This entry is about one TCR beta chain. At one end the junction does not follow the germline gene, possibly because of a read error. These data originate in a study of blood T cells in healthy people across ages. Alongside a J-beta primer mix, a sample-barcoded 5' primer served in a second PCR lasting about 7 to 11 cycles. TCRdb redid the calling of the 5' RACE reads with MiXCR, one entry per CDR3 protein. The sample shows 1.5 million to 2 million distinct CDR3 sequences, 34% of them seen only once. The CDR3 loop spans 13 amino acids. Germline-derived CDR1 and CDR2 are SGHRS and YFSETQ. Sequenced input: blood. The chain links TRBV5-1 to TRBJ2-7, with TRBD1 as a possible D gene (6 bases). The receptor comes from a woman aged 25 to 39 in good health. The DNA of the CDR3 is TGCGCCAACAGCTTGTTCAGGGGCGACGAGCAGTACTTC. Translated, it gives CANSLFRGDEQYF. Variable domain in full (rest from reference TRBV5-1 and TRBJ2-7): KAGVTQTPRYLIKTRGQQVTLSCSPISGHRSVSWYQQTPGQGLQFLFEYFSETQRNKGNFPGRFSGRQFSNSRSEMNVSTLELGDSALYLCANSLFRGDEQYFGPGTRLTVT.